These T cell receptor beta chains were read from a single sample in a study of T cells after posttransplantation cyclophosphamide. Profiled with immunoSEQ multiplex PCR; TCRdb holds only in-frame clones, not every one. In total the sample includes 12,000 or so clones, none of them seen once. The sample was PBMCs, taken after allogeneic stem cell transplant with posttransplant cyclophosphamide. The receptors were sampled from a female patient between 40 and 50 years old who received an allogeneic stem cell transplant from a related donor, was CMV-positive, and had acute GVHD only. A share of the T cells may be of graft donor origin. Both conserved end residues are part of each CDR3. D genes are given only for firm matches. The size of a clone is reported for some rows only, either as once, few or many, or as a class for expanded clones.

d_gene,v_gene,j_gene,abundance,CDR3aa,CDR3nt
TRBD1,TRBV5-4,TRBJ2-7,many,CASSLEQGTYEQYF,TGTGCCAGCAGCTTAGAACAGGGGACCTACGAGCAGTACTTC
TRBD1,TRBV5-1,TRBJ2-5,many,CASSRGQGDQETQYF,TGCGCCAGCAGCCGGGGACAGGGGGACCAAGAGACCCAGTACTTC
.,TRBV18,TRBJ2-2,many,CASSPDAGPDTGELFF,TGTGCCAGCTCACCTGACGCGGGACCTGACACCGGGGAGCTGTTTTTT
.,TRBV19,TRBJ2-1,many,CARTGKHNEQFF,TGTGCCAGAACCGGGAAGCACAATGAGCAGTTCTTC
.,TRBV6-1,TRBJ1-4,many,CASSEAWGPNEKLFF,TGTGCCAGCAGTGAAGCCTGGGGCCCGAATGAAAAACTGTTTTTT
TRBD1,TRBV7-3,TRBJ2-2,few,CASSPAGQGNTGELFF,TGTGCCAGCAGCCCAGCGGGACAGGGGAACACCGGGGAGCTGTTTTTT
.,TRBV9,TRBJ1-1,many,CASSVSRDTEAFF,TGTGCCAGCAGCGTTTCCCGAGACACTGAAGCTTTCTTT
TRBD2,TRBV4-1,TRBJ2-1,many,CASSPIGLAPGGVYNEQFF,TGCGCCAGCAGCCCAATAGGACTAGCGCCAGGGGGGGTCTACAATGAGCAGTTCTTC
.,TRBV6-1,TRBJ2-2,many,CASSDHRNTGELFF,TGTGCCAGCAGTGATCACAGAAACACCGGGGAGCTGTTTTTT
TRBD1,TRBV19,TRBJ1-4,many,CASSTAGGINEKLFF,TGTGCCAGTAGTACCGCAGGGGGCATTAATGAAAAACTGTTTTTT
.,TRBV2,TRBJ1-6,many,CASSARESILYNSPLHF,TGTGCCAGCAGTGCGAGGGAGTCAATACTATATAATTCACCCCTCCACTTT
TRBD2,TRBV6-6,TRBJ2-2,many,CASSYPGLANTGELFF,TGTGCCAGCAGTTACCCCGGACTAGCCAACACCGGGGAGCTGTTTTTT
.,TRBV2,TRBJ2-7,many,CASSGESYEQYF,TGTGCCAGCAGCGGGGAATCCTACGAGCAGTACTTC
.,TRBV4-1,TRBJ1-2,medium-sized,CASSLDLQSNYGYTF,TGCGCCAGCAGCCTAGACTTGCAGTCTAACTATGGCTACACCTTC
.,TRBV18,TRBJ2-2,.,CTSSLKLTGDTGELFF,TGTACCAGCTCACTAAAGCTGACGGGAGACACCGGGGAGCTGTTTTTT
.,TRBV2,TRBJ1-1,many,CASSPDTMNTEAFF,TGTGCCAGCTCGCCGGACACGATGAACACTGAAGCTTTCTTT
.,TRBV9,TRBJ2-1,.,CASSAAGSEQFF,TGTGCCAGCAGCGCGGCCGGGTCTGAGCAGTTCTTC